The 23 T cell receptor beta chains presented below share a single source sample, sequenced in a study of control samples from healthy donors and cancer patients. The table came from immunoSEQ multiplex PCR; TCRdb's copy has only in-frame clones and leaves some out. The sample yields around 120,000 clones, 80% to 95% seen once. The sequenced material came from blood. These receptors all stem from a woman under 30 in good health.

Only one count was recorded for this clone. This chain connects TRBV14 to TRBJ1-1; 8 nucleotides align to TRBD1. CDR1 is SGHDN and CDR2 is FVKESK in the germline V gene. J was trimmed by 4 bases and V by 3 bases; bases with no gene match: 13. The CDR3 length is 17 residues. The DNA of the CDR3 is TGTGCCAGCAGCCACCGGACAGGGTCGGTGTTTGGCACTGAAGCTTTCTTT. Translation: CASSHRTGSVFGTEAFF.

The chain is built from TRBV7-8 and TRBJ1-1; the match to TRBD1 covers 8 bases. The CDR3 totals 15 residues. The germline CDR1 and CDR2 sequences are SGHVS and FQNEAQ. V gave up 5 bases and J gave up 2 bases; unmatched junction bases: 7. CDR3 nucleotide sequence: TGTGCCAGCAGCACTACGACAGGGGTAAACACTGAAGCTTTCTTT. Its translation: CASSTTTGVNTEAFF.

The genes are TRBV27 and TRBJ1-5; D not resolved. CDR3 length: 12 amino acids. Germline CDR1 reads MNHEY; CDR2 reads SMNVEV (reference sequence). The V gene lost 11 bases and the J gene lost 1 base, with 9 bases spanning the gap. Written as DNA, the CDR3 is TGTGCCTCGGCGGGGAGCAATCAGCCCCAGCATTTT. Translated, it gives CASAGSNQPQHF.

The chain recombines TRBV6-2 or TRBV6-3 with TRBJ2-7; D gene unclear. V lost 5 bases and J lost 1, with 12 bases in between. This CDR3 has 14 amino acids. CDR1 and CDR2 (germline): MNHEY, SVGEGT. The CDR3 loop reads CASSHYIPSYEQYF. In nucleotides, the CDR3 is TGTGCCAGCAGTCATTACATCCCGTCCTACGAGCAGTACTTC.

The gene calls are TRBV5-1 and TRBJ1-3, with D uncertain. There are 15 residues in the CDR3. Per germline, CDR1 SGHRS and CDR2 YFSETQ. V shed 0 bases and J shed 1 base, with 8 bases lying between them. The CDR3 reads CASSLEGLSGNTIYF. CDR3 nucleotide sequence: TGCGCCAGCAGCTTGGAAGGGTTATCTGGAAACACCATATATTTT.

The chain has TRBV10-1 and TRBJ2-2; 10 bases fit TRBD2. Unmatched junction bases numbered 4, after V lost 3 bases and J lost 6 bases. Germline loops: CDR1 WNHNN, CDR2 SYGVQD (reference sequence). This CDR3 has 15 residues. The CDR3 reads CASSDKAGGAGELFF. CDR3 bases: TGCGCCAGCAGTGATAAAGCGGGGGGGGCCGGGGAGCTGTTTTTT.

The CDR3 DNA sequence: TGTGCCAGTAGTGCAGGGGTCTCCTATAATTCACCCCTCCACTTT. Translating it yields CASSAGVSYNSPLHF. The chain combines TRBV19 with TRBJ1-6; tentatively, D is TRBD1 (6 bases). Trimming took 5 bases from V and 0 from J, leaving 8 bases between them. CDR3 length: 15 amino acids. Per germline, CDR1 LNHDA and CDR2 SQIVND (reference sequence).

The chain uses TRBV5-6 and TRBJ1-2, with a possible D match to TRBD1 (5 bases). Trimming removed 1 base at V and 0 bases at J, with 13 bases between. CDR3 length equals 16 residues. Germline V gene data show CDR1 as SGHDT and CDR2 as YYEEEE. The CDR3 bases are TGTGCCAGCAGCTTGTGGGGCGCCTACACTAACTATGGCTACACCTTC. Its translation is CASSLWGAYTNYGYTF.

This clone was found once. V gene TRBV11-2 combines with J gene TRBJ2-1; a possible D gene is TRBD1 (6 bases). The CDR3 is 15 residues long. V was cut by 4 bases and J by 2 bases, with 12 bases left in between. Germline CDR1 reads SGHAT; CDR2 reads FQNNGV. CDR3 nucleotides: TGTGCCAGCAGCTCGGGGACAACTGCCTACAATGAGCAGTTCTTC. Encoded protein: CASSSGTTAYNEQFF.

Worth noting for this clone: One end of the junction varies from germline; a read error may be responsible. The rearrangement uses TRBV2 and TRBJ1-4; D gene ambiguous. Germline V CDR1 and CDR2: SNHLY, FYNNEI. This CDR3 spans 12 amino acids. This chain's CDR3 is CASSGQGSQKGF. The CDR3 DNA sequence: TGTGCCAGCAGTGGTCAAGGATCCCAAAAGGGATTT.

J is TRBJ1-5 and V is TRBV28, with D uncertain. CDR3 length equals 16 residues. Germline CDR1 MDHEN, CDR2 SYDVKM. Trimming stripped 3 bases from V and 5 bases from J, with 17 bases between. The CDR3 coding sequence is TGTGCCAGCAGTTTCTCTTGGGATGACGGTTATCAGCCCCAGCATTTT. Its protein product is CASSFSWDDGYQPQHF.

This clone was picked up one time. The J gene is TRBJ2-5, the V gene TRBV27; TRBD2 is a possible D gene (5 bases). CDR1 MNHEY and CDR2 SMNVEV come from the germline V gene (reference sequence). The CDR3 is 14 residues long. V lost 6 bases and J 2 bases, leaving 13 bases between the germline ends. The CDR3 here is CASSESGGQETQYF. The CDR3 bases are TGTGCCAGCAGCGAGAGCGGCGGGCAAGAGACCCAGTACTTC.

This sequence joins TRBV6-1 and TRBJ1-1; perhaps TRBD1 as D (5 bases). The V end was cut by 2 bases, the J end by 6 bases, with 13 bases between. CDR1 is MNHNS, CDR2 SASEGT, per germline. This CDR3 has 14 residues. The CDR3 region is CASSEFFGAAEAFF. The CDR3 DNA is TGTGCCAGCAGTGAATTTTTTGGGGCCGCTGAAGCTTTCTTT.

The gene calls are TRBV5-4 and TRBJ2-1, with 7 bases aligning to TRBD2. Germline values: CDR1 SGHNT, CDR2 YYREEE (reference sequence). The CDR3 runs 14 residues. V gave up 7 bases and J gave up 5 bases; unmatched junction bases: 9. The chain's CDR3 is CASGAPGGNNEQFF. CDR3 in DNA: TGTGCCAGCGGGGCCCCGGGGGGTAACAATGAGCAGTTCTTC.

This clone was seen only once. The chain uses TRBV6-2 or TRBV6-3 and TRBJ1-5; no reliable D call. V lost 3 bases and J 3 bases, leaving 6 bases between the germline ends. The CDR3 has 13 residues. Germline V CDR1 and CDR2: MNHEY, SVGEGT. CDR3 sequence reads: CASSYRDNQPQHF. CDR3 in DNA: TGTGCCAGCAGTTATAGGGACAATCAGCCCCAGCATTTT.

This chain links TRBV7-2 with TRBJ2-1; possibly TRBD1 or TRBD2 for D (6 bases each). Per germline, CDR1 SGHTA and CDR2 FQGNSA. This CDR3 spans 16 amino acids. Trimming stripped 5 bases from V and 0 bases from J, with 14 bases between. CDR3: CASSLGRGLSYNEQFF. In DNA, the CDR3 is TGTGCCAGCAGCCTAGGCCGGGGGCTCTCCTACAATGAGCAGTTCTTC.

The chain joins TRBV5-5 to TRBJ2-7; 9 bases agree with TRBD1. Losses at the gene ends were 4 bases for V and 6 bases for J; bases not matched to a gene: 8. CDR3 length: 14 amino acids. Germline-derived CDR1 and CDR2 are SGHKS and YYEKEE (reference sequence). CDR3 nucleotides: TGTGCCAGCAGCCTGGGGACAGGGCTCTCCGAGCAGTACTTC. Protein sequence: CASSLGTGLSEQYF.

The CDR3 protein is CALQGQGDQPQHF. As DNA, the CDR3 is TGTGCCTTGCAGGGACAGGGCGATCAGCCCCAGCATTTT. The chain links TRBV30 to TRBJ1-5; TRBD1 matches 9 bases. The CDR3 length is 13 residues. Germline V lookup: CDR1 GTSNPN, CDR2 SVGIG (reference sequence). V lost 7 bases, J lost 5 bases, and 6 bases stayed unmatched.

This clone occurred once. The chain carries TRBV10-3 and TRBJ2-4, with 8 bases lining up with TRBD1. This CDR3 is 15 amino acids long. Losses at the gene ends were 10 bases for V and 8 bases for J; bases not matched to a gene: 16. Germline-derived CDR1 and CDR2 are ENHRY and SYGVKD. CDR3 residues: CATNPGTGSLDIQYF. The CDR3 nucleotides read TGTGCCACCAACCCCGGGACAGGTTCATTGGACATTCAGTACTTC.

The V and J genes are TRBV30 and TRBJ2-1; 12 positions match TRBD2. The length of the CDR3 is 17 residues. V lost 7 bases and J lost 2; bases outside the gene matches: 12. The germline V gene has CDR1 GTSNPN and CDR2 SVGIG (reference sequence). CDR3: CASSLAGGSMTYNEQFF. The CDR3 DNA reads TGTGCCTCTTCGCTAGCGGGGGGGAGTATGACCTACAATGAGCAGTTCTTC.

DNA of the CDR3: TGTGCCAGCAGCTTTCGGGACAGGGGGCCCAATTCACCCCTCCACTTT. This sequence encodes CASSFRDRGPNSPLHF. The V gene is TRBV7-2, the J gene TRBJ1-6; the match to TRBD1 covers 12 bases. CDR1 and CDR2 from the germline V gene are SGHTA and FQGNSA. This CDR3 comprises 16 residues. V lost 3 bases, J lost 7 bases, and 4 bases stayed unmatched.

Concerning this clone itself: The sample has other DNA sequences that encode this CDR3 too. The chain combines TRBV7-9 with TRBJ2-3, with D tentatively TRBD1 or TRBD2 (5 bases each). The ends were cut back, 8 bases at V and 3 bases at J, with 6 bases in the middle. Germline-derived CDR1 and CDR2 are SEHNR and FQNEAQ (reference sequence). The CDR3 runs to 11 residues. The CDR3 bases are TGTGCCAGCGAGGGGACAGATACGCAGTATTTT. Its translation is CASEGTDTQYF.

The chain carries TRBV6-1 and TRBJ2-7; TRBD1 aligns across 11 bases. The germline V gene encodes CDR1 MNHNS and CDR2 SASEGT. Losses at the gene ends were 4 bases for V and 2 bases for J; bases not matched to a gene: 7. The CDR3 is made up of 16 amino acids. This chain's CDR3 is CASSGRRDRGAYEQYF. The CDR3 nucleotides read TGTGCCAGCAGTGGACGGCGGGACAGGGGGGCCTACGAGCAGTACTTC.